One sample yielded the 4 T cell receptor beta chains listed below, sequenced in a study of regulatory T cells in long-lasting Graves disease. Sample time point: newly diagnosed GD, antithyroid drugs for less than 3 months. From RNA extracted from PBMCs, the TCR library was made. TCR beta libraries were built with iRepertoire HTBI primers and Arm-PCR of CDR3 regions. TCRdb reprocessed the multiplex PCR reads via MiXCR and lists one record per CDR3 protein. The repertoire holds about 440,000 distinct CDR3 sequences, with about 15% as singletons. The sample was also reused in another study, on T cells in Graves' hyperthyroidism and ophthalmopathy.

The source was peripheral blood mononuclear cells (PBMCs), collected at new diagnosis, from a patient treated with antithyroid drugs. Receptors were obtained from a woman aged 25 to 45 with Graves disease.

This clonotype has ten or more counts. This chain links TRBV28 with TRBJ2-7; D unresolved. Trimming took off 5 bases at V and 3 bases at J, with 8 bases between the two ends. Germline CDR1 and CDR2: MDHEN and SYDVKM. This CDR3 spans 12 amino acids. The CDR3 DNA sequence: TGTGCCAGCAGTACAGTAATCTACGAGCAGTACTTC. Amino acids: CASSTVIYEQYF.

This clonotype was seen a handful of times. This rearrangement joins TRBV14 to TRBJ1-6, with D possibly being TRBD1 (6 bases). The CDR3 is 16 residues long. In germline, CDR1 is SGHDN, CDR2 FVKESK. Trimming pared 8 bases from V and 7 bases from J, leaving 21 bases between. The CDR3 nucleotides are TGTGCCAGCGCGTTTCAGGGGCCAGGGTCAAATTCACCCCTCCACTTT. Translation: CASAFQGPGSNSPLHF.

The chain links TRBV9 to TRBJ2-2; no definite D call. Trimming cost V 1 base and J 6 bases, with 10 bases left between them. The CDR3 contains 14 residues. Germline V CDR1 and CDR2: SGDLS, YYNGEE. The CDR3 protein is CASSVRHPSGELFF. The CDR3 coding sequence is TGTGCCAGCAGCGTAAGGCACCCGTCCGGGGAGCTGTTTTTT. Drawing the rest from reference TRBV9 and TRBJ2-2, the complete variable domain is DSGVTQTPKHLITATGQRVTLRCSPRSGDLSVYWYQQSLDQGLQFLIQYYNGEERAKGNILERFSAQQFPDLHSELNLSSLELGDSALYFCASSVRHPSGELFFGEGSRLTVL.

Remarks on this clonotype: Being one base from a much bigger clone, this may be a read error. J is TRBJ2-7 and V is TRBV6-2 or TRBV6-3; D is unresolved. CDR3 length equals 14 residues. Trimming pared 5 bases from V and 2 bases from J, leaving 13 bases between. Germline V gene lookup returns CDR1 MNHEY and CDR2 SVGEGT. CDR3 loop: CASSGSLEAYEQYF. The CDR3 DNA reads TGTGCCAGCAGTGGGTCCCTCGAGGCCTACGAGCAGTACTTC.